Listed here are 7 T cell receptor beta chains from one sample, sequenced in a study of T cells in Graves' hyperthyroidism and ophthalmopathy. Amplification yielded TCR beta CDR3 regions, with RNA transcripts as the source. A set of HTBI primers served as the primers for a first-round RT-PCR of the TCR CDR3. One entry per CDR3 protein, called by TCRdb with MiXCR from the multiplex PCR reads. This sample has some 720,000 distinct CDR3 sequences, with 16% found just once. The sample consisted of blood. The receptor source for this set is a man between 18 and 29 years old with Graves' hyperthyroidism.

The V call is TRBV28, the J call TRBJ2-5; no firm D call. The CDR3 extends over 11 amino acids. Trimming cost V 5 bases and J 9 bases, with 10 bases left between them. Per germline, CDR1 MDHEN and CDR2 SYDVKM. CDR3: CASSALRAQYF. CDR3 coding DNA: TGTGCCAGCAGTGCACTCCGGGCCCAGTACTTC.

Many counts were recorded for this clonotype. The genes are TRBV12-5 and TRBJ2-1; the D gene is possibly TRBD2 (6 bases). The germline CDR1 and CDR2 sequences are LGHNT and FRNRAP. Trimming cost V 3 bases and J 13 bases, with 25 bases left between them. This CDR3 region has 16 residues. The CDR3: CASGFSGRPAGSPQFF. Here the CDR3 DNA reads TGTGCTAGTGGTTTCTCAGGGCGGCCAGCGGGCTCCCCCCAGTTCTTC. Full variable domain (remainder filled in from reference TRBV12-5 and TRBJ2-1): DARVTQTPRHKVTEMGQEVTMRCQPILGHNTVFWYRQTMMQGLELLAYFRNRAPLDDSGMPKDRFSAEMPDATLATLKIQPSEPRDSAVYFCASGFSGRPAGSPQFFGPGTRLTVL.

This clonotype occurred many times. V gene TRBV18 combines with J gene TRBJ1-2; unclear D gene. The ends were cut back, 3 bases at V and 8 bases at J, with 13 bases in the middle. The V gene's germline CDR1 is KGHSH and CDR2 LQKENI. This CDR3 spans 13 amino acids. The CDR3 region is CASSPEQTGGYTF. As DNA, the CDR3 is TGTGCCAGCTCACCGGAACAAACGGGGGGCTACACCTTC.

This clonotype was counted a few times. The rearrangement links TRBV19 to TRBJ2-1; 9 nucleotides line up with TRBD2. Germline assignment: CDR1 LNHDA and CDR2 SQIVND (reference sequence). The CDR3 consists of 15 residues. The V and J ends lost 3 bases and 5 bases, in that order; junction bases with no gene match: 5. The CDR3 coding sequence is TGTGCCAGTAGTATCCTAGCGGGGCCTCACAATGAGCAGTTCTTC. It encodes CASSILAGPHNEQFF.

This clonotype was seen repeatedly, ten times or more. The chain employs TRBV7-9 and TRBJ2-1; D unclear. The germline V and J ends were trimmed by 5 bases and 3 bases, with 17 bases remaining between them. The CDR3 length is 16 residues. The germline V gene has CDR1 SEHNR and CDR2 FQNEAQ (reference sequence). This CDR3 reads CASSPPPRISYNEQFF. The CDR3 DNA reads as TGTGCCAGCAGCCCTCCCCCGAGAATTAGCTACAATGAGCAGTTCTTC.

This clonotype was picked up many times. This chain connects TRBV28 to TRBJ1-5; 8 bases align to TRBD1. CDR1 is MDHEN and CDR2 is SYDVKM in the germline V gene. CDR3 length: 13 amino acids. V dropped 8 bases and J dropped 7; count of bases not matched to a gene: 7. The CDR3 here is CASRLQGGQPQHF. The CDR3 nucleotides are TGTGCCAGCCGCCTACAGGGGGGCCAGCCCCAGCATTTT. Using reference TRBV28 and TRBJ1-5 for the parts outside the CDR3, the full variable domain is DVKVTQSSRYLVKRTGEKVFLECVQDMDHENMFWYRQDPGLGLRLIYFSYDVKMKEKGDIPEGYSVSREKKERFSLILESASTNQTSMYLCASRLQGGQPQHFGDGTRLSIL.

In its sample, this clonotype was seen many times. The chain employs TRBV6-1 and TRBJ1-5; D possibly corresponds to TRBD1 (6 bases). Trimming left V 5 bases short and J 5 bases short, with 19 bases between. Germline CDR1 is MNHNS and CDR2 is SASEGT. The CDR3 length is 16 residues. The CDR3 loop is CASSRQAGRSDQPQHF. The CDR3 DNA is TGTGCCAGCAGTCGACAGGCCGGGCGATCGGATCAGCCCCAGCATTTT.